This T cell receptor (beta chain) originates from a study of blood T cell repertoires in COVID-19. Background on the study: Samples came from the United States, Italy and Spain, spanning acute and convalescent COVID-19. Nucleic acid was either cDNA or gDNA, and it came from T cells, B-cell-depleted T cells, or PBMCs.

In the authors' workflow: Counts of nucleated cells, estimated from reference gene primer amplification, were obtained. TCRdb keeps only in-frame clones here, not all; method: immunoSEQ multiplex PCR. V and J calls and clone size are those listed in that table; D and trimming were worked out from the DNA. The table shows 210,000 or so clones, with around four fifths occurring only once. The V and J ends lost 4 bases and 2 bases, in that order; junction bases with no gene match: 5. Germline CDR1 is GTSNPN and CDR2 is SVGIG (reference sequence). The CDR3 loop spans 15 amino acids. The chain has TRBV30 and TRBJ2-7; 13 bases are a match to TRBD2. The source material was peripheral blood. The clonotype was recovered from a man between 50 and 59 years old with active or convalescent COVID-19. In DNA, the CDR3 is TGTGCCTGGACCCGACTAGCGGGAGGAGCCTACGAGCAGTACTTC. It encodes CAWTRLAGGAYEQYF.